The sequence of this T cell receptor (beta chain) was determined in a study of T cells in localized non-small cell lung cancer. Remarks on this clone: The antigen is not known.

The germline CDR1 and CDR2 sequences are SGHNT and YYREEE (reference sequence). The CDR3 consists of 13 residues. Trimming removed 4 bases at V and 7 bases at J, with 14 bases between. Sequenced by immunoSEQ multiplex PCR; TCRdb stores in-frame clones only, minus some. This table has about 35,000 clones, 91% appearing once. Study-level results: Elevated circulating T cell density in blood was associated with longer overall survival. A median of 57 of the top 100 tumor clones appeared in adjacent lung, which was paired and uninvolved.

Sequencing was performed on peripheral blood mononuclear cells, taken before any cancer treatment. The clonotype was recovered from a female donor over 55 with stage II lung adenocarcinoma. The V gene is TRBV5-4, the J gene TRBJ2-5, with D uncertain. The CDR3 sequence is CASSPAGFRTQYF. DNA of the CDR3: TGTGCCAGCAGCCCGGCCGGGTTTCGGACCCAGTACTTC.